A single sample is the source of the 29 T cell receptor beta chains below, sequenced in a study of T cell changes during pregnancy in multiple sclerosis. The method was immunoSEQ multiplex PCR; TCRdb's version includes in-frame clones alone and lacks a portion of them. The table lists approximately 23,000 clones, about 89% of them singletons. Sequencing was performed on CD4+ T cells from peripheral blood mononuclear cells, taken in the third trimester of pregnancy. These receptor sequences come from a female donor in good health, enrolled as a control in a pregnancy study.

The CDR3 region is CASTTGLAGKNEQFF. Here the CDR3 DNA reads TGTGCCAGCACTACCGGACTAGCGGGAAAGAATGAGCAGTTCTTC. The V gene is TRBV2, the J gene TRBJ2-1, with 12 bases fitting TRBD2. Germline-derived CDR1 and CDR2 are SNHLY and FYNNEI. V gave up 7 bases and J gave up 7 bases; unmatched junction bases: 8. This CDR3 has 15 residues.

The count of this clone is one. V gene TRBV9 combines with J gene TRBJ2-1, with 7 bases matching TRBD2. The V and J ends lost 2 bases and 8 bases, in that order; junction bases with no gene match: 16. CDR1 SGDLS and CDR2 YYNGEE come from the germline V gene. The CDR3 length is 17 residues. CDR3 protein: CASSVDLFAGVVDEQFF. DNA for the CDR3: TGTGCCAGCAGCGTGGACCTTTTCGCGGGGGTGGTGGATGAGCAGTTCTTC.

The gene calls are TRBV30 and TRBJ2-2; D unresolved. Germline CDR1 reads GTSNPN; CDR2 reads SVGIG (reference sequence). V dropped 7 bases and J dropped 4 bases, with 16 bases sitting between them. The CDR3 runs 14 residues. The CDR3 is CASPRPWSTGELFF. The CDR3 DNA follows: TGTGCCTCCCCTCGGCCCTGGAGCACCGGGGAGCTGTTTTTT.

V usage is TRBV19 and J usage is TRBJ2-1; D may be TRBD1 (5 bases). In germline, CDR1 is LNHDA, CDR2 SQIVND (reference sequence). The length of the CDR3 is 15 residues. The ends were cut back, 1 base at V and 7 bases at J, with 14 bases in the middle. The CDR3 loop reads CASSIVSKGHNEQFF. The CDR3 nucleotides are TGTGCCAGTAGTATAGTTTCCAAGGGGCATAATGAGCAGTTCTTC.

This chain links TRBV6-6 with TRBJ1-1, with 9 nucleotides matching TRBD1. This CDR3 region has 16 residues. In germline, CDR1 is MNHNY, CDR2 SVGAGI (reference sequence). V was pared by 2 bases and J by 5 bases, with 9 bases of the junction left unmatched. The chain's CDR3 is CASSYIQGATGTEAFF. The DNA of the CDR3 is TGTGCCAGCAGTTACATACAGGGGGCGACTGGAACTGAAGCTTTCTTT.

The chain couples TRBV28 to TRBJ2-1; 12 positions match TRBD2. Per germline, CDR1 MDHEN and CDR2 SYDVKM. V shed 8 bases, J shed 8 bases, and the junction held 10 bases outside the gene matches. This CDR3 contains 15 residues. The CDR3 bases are TGTGCCAGCGGATCTAGCGGGAGGGCCTTAGATGAGCAGTTCTTC. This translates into CASGSSGRALDEQFF.

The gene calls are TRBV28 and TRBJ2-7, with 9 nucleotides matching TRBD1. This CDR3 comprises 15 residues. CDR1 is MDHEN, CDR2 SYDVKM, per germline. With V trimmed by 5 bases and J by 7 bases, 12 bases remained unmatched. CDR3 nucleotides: TGTGCCAGCAGTCTGTCGGGACAGGGTATGAGGGAGCAGTACTTC. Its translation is CASSLSGQGMREQYF.

The CDR3 is CASSRGGPRETQYF. The CDR3 DNA follows: TGTGCCAGCAGTCGCGGGGGGCCCCGGGAGACCCAGTACTTC. V is TRBV11-2 and J is TRBJ2-5, with TRBD2 matching over 8 bases. The V gene end was trimmed by 6 bases and the J gene end by 5 bases; junction bases not matched to a gene: 8. The CDR3 is 14 residues long. The germline V gene encodes CDR1 SGHAT and CDR2 FQNNGV. Complete variable domain (other parts from reference TRBV11-2 and TRBJ2-5): EAGVAQSPRYKIIEKRQSVAFWCNPISGHATLYWYQQILGQGPKLLIQFQNNGVVDDSQLPKDRFSAERLKGVDSTLKIQPAKLEDSAVYLCASSRGGPRETQYFGPGTRLLVL.

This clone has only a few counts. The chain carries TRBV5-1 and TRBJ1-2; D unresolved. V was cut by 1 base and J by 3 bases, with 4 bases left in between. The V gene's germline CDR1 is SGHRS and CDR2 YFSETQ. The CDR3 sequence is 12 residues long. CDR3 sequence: CASSLTDYGYTF. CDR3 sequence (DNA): TGCGCCAGCAGCTTGACAGACTATGGCTACACCTTC.

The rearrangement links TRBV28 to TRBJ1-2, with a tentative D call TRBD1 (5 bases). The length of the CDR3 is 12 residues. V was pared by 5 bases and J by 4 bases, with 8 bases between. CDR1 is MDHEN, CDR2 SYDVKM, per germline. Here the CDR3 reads CASSQDIYGYTF. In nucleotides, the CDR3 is TGTGCCAGCAGTCAGGACATCTATGGCTACACCTTC.

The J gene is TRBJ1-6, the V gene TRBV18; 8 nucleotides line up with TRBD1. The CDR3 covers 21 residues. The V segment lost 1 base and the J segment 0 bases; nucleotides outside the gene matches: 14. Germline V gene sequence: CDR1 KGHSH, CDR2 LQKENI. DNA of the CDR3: TGTGCCAGCTCACCACTAACAGGACAGGGCATTGCGAGCTCCTATAATTCACCCCTCCACTTT. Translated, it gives CASSPLTGQGIASSYNSPLHF.

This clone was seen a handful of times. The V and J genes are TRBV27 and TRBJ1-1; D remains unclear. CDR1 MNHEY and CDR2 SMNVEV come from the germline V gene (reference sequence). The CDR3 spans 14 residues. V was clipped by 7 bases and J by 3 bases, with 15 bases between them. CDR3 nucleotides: TGTGCCAGCACCCTACTAGGTAGGGACACTGAAGCTTTCTTT. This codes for CASTLLGRDTEAFF.

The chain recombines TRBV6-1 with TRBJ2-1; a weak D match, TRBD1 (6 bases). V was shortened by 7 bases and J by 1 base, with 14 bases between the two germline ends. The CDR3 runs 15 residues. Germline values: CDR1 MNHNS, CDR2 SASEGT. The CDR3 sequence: CASIMTGRSYNEQFF. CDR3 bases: TGTGCCAGCATTATGACAGGTCGATCCTACAATGAGCAGTTCTTC.

CDR3 nucleotide sequence: TGTGCCAGCAGCTTTAGCCGCAATCAGCCCCAGCATTTT. This sequence encodes CASSFSRNQPQHF. The V call is TRBV5-5, the J call TRBJ1-5; no clear D gene. This CDR3 contains 13 residues. V lost 2 bases to trimming and J lost 2 bases, with 5 bases between them. Germline V gives CDR1 SGHKS, CDR2 YYEKEE (reference sequence).

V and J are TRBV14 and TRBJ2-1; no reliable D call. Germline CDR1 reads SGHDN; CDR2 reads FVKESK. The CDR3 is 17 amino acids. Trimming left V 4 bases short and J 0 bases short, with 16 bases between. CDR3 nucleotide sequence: TGTGCCAGCAGCCCCACCCTACGCGTTATCTCCTACAATGAGCAGTTCTTC. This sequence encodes CASSPTLRVISYNEQFF.

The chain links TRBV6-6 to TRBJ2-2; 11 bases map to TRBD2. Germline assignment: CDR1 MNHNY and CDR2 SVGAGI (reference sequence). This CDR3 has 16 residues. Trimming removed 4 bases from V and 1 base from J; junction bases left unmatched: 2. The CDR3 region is CASSLLAGGNTGELFF. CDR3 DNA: TGTGCCAGCAGTTTGCTAGCGGGGGGGAACACCGGGGAGCTGTTTTTT.

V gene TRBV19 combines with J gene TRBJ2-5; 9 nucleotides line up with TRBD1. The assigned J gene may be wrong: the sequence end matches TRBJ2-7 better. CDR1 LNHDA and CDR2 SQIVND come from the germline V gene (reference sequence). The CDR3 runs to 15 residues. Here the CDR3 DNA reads TGTGCCAGTAGTATACTTTGGGGACAGGGCTACGAGCAGTACTTC. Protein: CASSILWGQGYEQYF.

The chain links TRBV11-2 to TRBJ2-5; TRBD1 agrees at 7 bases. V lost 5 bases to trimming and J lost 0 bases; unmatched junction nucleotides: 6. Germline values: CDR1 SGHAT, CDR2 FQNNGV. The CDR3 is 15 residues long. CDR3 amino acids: CASSLRDSYQETQYF. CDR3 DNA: TGTGCCAGCAGCCTCCGGGACAGTTACCAAGAGACCCAGTACTTC.

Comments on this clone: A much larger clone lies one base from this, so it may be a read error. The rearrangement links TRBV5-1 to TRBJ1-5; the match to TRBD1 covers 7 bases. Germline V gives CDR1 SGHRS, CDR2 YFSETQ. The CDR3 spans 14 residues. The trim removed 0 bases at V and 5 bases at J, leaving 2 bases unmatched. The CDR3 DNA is TGCGCCAGCAGCTTGGGACAGGGTGATCAGCCCCAGCATTTT. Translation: CASSLGQGDQPQHF.

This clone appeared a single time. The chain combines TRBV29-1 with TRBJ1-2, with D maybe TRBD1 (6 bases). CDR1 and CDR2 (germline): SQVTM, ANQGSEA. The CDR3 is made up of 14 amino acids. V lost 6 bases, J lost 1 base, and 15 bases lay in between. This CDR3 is CSVITGSFNYGYTF. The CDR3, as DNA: TGCAGCGTCATAACAGGGTCTTTTAACTATGGCTACACCTTC.

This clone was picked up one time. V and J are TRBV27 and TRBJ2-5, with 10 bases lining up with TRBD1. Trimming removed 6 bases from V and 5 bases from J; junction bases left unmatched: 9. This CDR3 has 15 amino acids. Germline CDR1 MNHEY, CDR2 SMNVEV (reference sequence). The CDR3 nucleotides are TGTGCCAGCAGCTACGACAGGGGGCAAGGGGAGACCCAGTACTTC. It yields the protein CASSYDRGQGETQYF.

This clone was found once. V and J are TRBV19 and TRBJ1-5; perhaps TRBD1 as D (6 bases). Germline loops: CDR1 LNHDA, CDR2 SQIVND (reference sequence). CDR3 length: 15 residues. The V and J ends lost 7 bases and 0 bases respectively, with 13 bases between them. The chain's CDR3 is CASKDRRYSNQPQHF. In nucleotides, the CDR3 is TGTGCCAGTAAGGACAGAAGATATAGCAATCAGCCCCAGCATTTT.

As DNA, the CDR3 is TGTGCCAGCAGCGCGGGACTAGCGGGAGGGGTAAGCTCCTACAATGAGCAGTTCTTC. Its translation: CASSAGLAGGVSSYNEQFF. V and J are TRBV7-3 and TRBJ2-1; TRBD2 matches 16 bases. This CDR3 spans 19 amino acids. The trim removed 5 bases at V and 0 bases at J, leaving 7 bases unmatched. Germline-derived CDR1 and CDR2 are SGHTA and FQGTGA.

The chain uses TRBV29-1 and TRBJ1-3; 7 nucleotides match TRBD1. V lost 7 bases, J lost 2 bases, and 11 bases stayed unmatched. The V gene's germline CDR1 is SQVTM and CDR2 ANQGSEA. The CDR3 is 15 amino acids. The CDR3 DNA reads TGCAGCGCTGAGGTTCAGGGGGAGACTGGAAACACCATATATTTT. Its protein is CSAEVQGETGNTIYF.

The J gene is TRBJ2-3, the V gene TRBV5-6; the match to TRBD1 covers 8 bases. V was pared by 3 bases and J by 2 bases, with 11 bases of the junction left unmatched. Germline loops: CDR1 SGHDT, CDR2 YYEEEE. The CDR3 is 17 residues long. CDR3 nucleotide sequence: TGTGCCAGCAGCTCGACCCTATACAGGGGGGACACAGATACGCAGTATTTT. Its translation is CASSSTLYRGDTDTQYF.

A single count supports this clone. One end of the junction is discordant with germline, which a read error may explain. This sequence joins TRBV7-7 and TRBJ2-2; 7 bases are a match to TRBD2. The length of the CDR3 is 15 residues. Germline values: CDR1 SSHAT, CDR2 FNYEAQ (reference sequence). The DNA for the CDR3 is TGTGCTAGCAGCTTACGCGGGAGCGGCACCGGGGAGCTGTTTTTT. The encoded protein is CASSLRGSGTGELFF.

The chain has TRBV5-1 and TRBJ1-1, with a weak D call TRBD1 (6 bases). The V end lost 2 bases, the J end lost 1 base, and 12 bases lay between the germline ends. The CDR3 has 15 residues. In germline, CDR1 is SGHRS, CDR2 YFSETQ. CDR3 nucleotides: TGCGCCAGCAGCTTCGAAGGCAGGGGGAACACTGAAGCTTTCTTT. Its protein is CASSFEGRGNTEAFF.

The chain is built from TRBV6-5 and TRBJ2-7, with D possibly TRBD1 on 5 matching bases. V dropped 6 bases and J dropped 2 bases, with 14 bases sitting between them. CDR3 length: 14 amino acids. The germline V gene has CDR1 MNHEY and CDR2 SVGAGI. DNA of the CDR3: TGTGCCAGCAGCACCAGGGTAAAGGCCTACGAGCAGTACTTC. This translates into CASSTRVKAYEQYF.

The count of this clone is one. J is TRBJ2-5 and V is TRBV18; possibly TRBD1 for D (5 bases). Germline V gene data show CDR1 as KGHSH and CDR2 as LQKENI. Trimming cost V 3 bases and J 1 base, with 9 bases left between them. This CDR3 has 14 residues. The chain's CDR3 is CASSPAGFQETQYF. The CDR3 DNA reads TGTGCCAGCTCACCGGCAGGGTTCCAAGAGACCCAGTACTTC.